These 25 T cell receptor beta chains share one sample of origin, sequenced in a study of early T cells in non-severe SARS-CoV-2 infection. TCRdb redid the calling of the 5' RACE reads with MiXCR, one entry per CDR3 protein. Among around 20,000 distinct CDR3 sequences, about 4.5% were seen once, and the ten largest hold less than 5.5%. Sequenced: whole blood. The source of these receptors is an adult who was a healthcare worker with PCR-confirmed SARS-CoV-2 infection or an uninfected control (not recorded which).

Many counts were recorded for this clonotype. The gene calls are TRBV20-1 and TRBJ1-6; weak D call: TRBD1 (6 bases). The CDR3 runs to 16 residues. V dropped 0 bases and J dropped 2 bases, with 11 bases sitting between them. Germline CDR1 reads DFQATT; CDR2 reads SNEGSKA (reference sequence). In DNA, the CDR3 is TGCAGTGCTAGAGACAGGGGCGGCACCTATAATTCACCCCTCCACTTT. Translated, it gives CSARDRGGTYNSPLHF.

Within the sample, this clonotype is medium-sized (0.01 to 0.1%). This chain joins TRBV5-5 and TRBJ2-2, with D uncertain. CDR3 size: 12 residues. The germline V and J ends were trimmed by 3 bases and 3 bases, with 3 bases remaining between them. The germline gives CDR1 SGHKS, CDR2 YYEKEE (reference sequence). CDR3 sequence reads: CASSSDTGELFF. DNA of the CDR3: TGTGCCAGCAGCTCGGACACCGGGGAGCTGTTTTTT.

The chain recombines TRBV12-3 or TRBV12-4 with TRBJ2-2; TRBD1 matches 8 bases. V gave up 5 bases and J gave up 7 bases; unmatched junction bases: 15. The CDR3 spans 17 residues. CDR3 residues: CASSQHSQGASGGELFF. In DNA form, the CDR3 reads TGTGCCAGCAGTCAGCACTCGCAGGGGGCCAGCGGCGGGGAGCTGTTTTTT.

In its sample, this clonotype was seen many times. This chain joins TRBV7-7 and TRBJ2-1; D might be TRBD1 (6 bases). The CDR3 has 13 amino acids. The V gene lost 4 bases and the J gene lost 8 bases, with 12 bases spanning the gap. Germline values: CDR1 SSHAT, CDR2 FNYEAQ (reference sequence). CDR3 sequence (DNA): TGTGCCAGCAGCTCCGCTGGGGGCTATGAGCAGTTCTTC. It specifies CASSSAGGYEQFF.

The V call is TRBV7-8, the J call TRBJ2-3; possibly TRBD2 for D (5 bases). CDR1 and CDR2 (germline): SGHVS, FQNEAQ. This CDR3 has 12 residues. V lost 5 bases and J 4 bases, leaving 7 bases between the germline ends. The CDR3 loop reads CASSRSADTQYF. The CDR3 coding sequence is TGTGCCAGCAGCCGTAGCGCAGATACGCAGTATTTT.

This clonotype appeared many times. The gene calls are TRBV6-2 or TRBV6-3 and TRBJ2-7; 10 positions agree with TRBD2. The V segment lost 8 bases and the J segment 4 bases; nucleotides outside the gene matches: 5. Germline CDR1 reads MNHEY; CDR2 reads SVGEGT. The CDR3 consists of 13 residues. Written as DNA, the CDR3 is TGTGCCAGCCTGCCTAGCGGGAGATACGAGCAGTACTTC. It specifies CASLPSGRYEQYF.

This clonotype was counted only a few times. V and J are TRBV2 and TRBJ2-5; unclear D gene. With 8 bases removed from V and 4 bases from J, the gap between germline ends came to 11 bases. Germline V gives CDR1 SNHLY, CDR2 FYNNEI. The CDR3 is 12 residues long. The chain's CDR3 is CASSWRSETQYF. The CDR3 bases are TGTGCCAGCTCGTGGAGATCAGAGACCCAGTACTTC.

This clonotype was counted ten times or more. This chain links TRBV6-1 with TRBJ2-7; 13 bases align to TRBD2. Trimming removed 1 base from V and 4 bases from J; junction bases left unmatched: 1. The CDR3 runs 15 residues. CDR1 and CDR2 (germline): MNHNS, SASEGT. CDR3 in amino acids: CASSEGTSGSYEQYF. In DNA form, the CDR3 reads TGTGCCAGCAGTGAAGGGACTAGCGGGAGTTACGAGCAGTACTTC.

This clonotype was recorded at least ten times. V gene TRBV11-2 combines with J gene TRBJ2-3, with a possible D match to TRBD1 (6 bases). V lost 5 bases, J lost 0 bases, and 12 bases lay in between. Looked up from germline, CDR1 is SGHAT and CDR2 is FQNNGV. This CDR3 is 15 amino acids long. The CDR3 region is CASSGQFSSTDTQYF. CDR3 DNA sequence: TGTGCCAGCAGCGGACAGTTTTCTAGCACAGATACGCAGTATTTT.

This clonotype has ten or more counts. The gene calls are TRBV13 and TRBJ1-1; unclear D gene. With 0 bases removed from V and 1 base from J, the gap between germline ends came to 9 bases. This CDR3 comprises 15 residues. Germline CDR1 reads PRHDT; CDR2 reads FYEKMQ (reference sequence). The CDR3 region has the DNA TGTGCCAGCAGCTTAGGGAACTACAGGAACACTGAAGCTTTCTTT. Its protein is CASSLGNYRNTEAFF.

This clonotype appeared a few times. At one end the junction does not follow the germline gene, possibly because of a read error. The rearrangement links TRBV3-1 to TRBJ1-3; D gene ambiguous. The germline gives CDR1 LGHDT, CDR2 YNNKEL (reference sequence). The CDR3 is 15 amino acids. The CDR3 DNA is TGTGCCAGCAGCCGCGCCGGGGATTCTGAAAACACCATATATTTT. This gives the protein CASSRAGDSENTIYF.

Sample share makes this clonotype medium-sized (0.01 to 0.1%). The rearrangement links TRBV7-9 to TRBJ2-3; D might be TRBD1 (6 bases). The V gene's germline CDR1 is SEHNR and CDR2 FQNEAQ (reference sequence). V gave up 5 bases and J gave up 2 bases, with 26 bases separating them. This CDR3 is 19 amino acids long. For the CDR3, the DNA is TGTGCCAGCAGCCCCATGACGCCGGACGGGACACCCTACACAGATACGCAGTATTTT. Residues: CASSPMTPDGTPYTDTQYF.

This clonotype came up many times. The chain employs TRBV7-8 and TRBJ1-4, with D tentatively TRBD1 (6 bases). Trimming removed 3 bases at V and 7 bases at J, with 12 bases between. Germline V gene lookup returns CDR1 SGHVS and CDR2 FQNEAQ. The CDR3 has 14 amino acids. The DNA for the CDR3 is TGTGCCAGCAGCTTCCGTGGACAGTTTGAAAAACTGTTTTTT. Residues: CASSFRGQFEKLFF.

This chain connects TRBV12-3 or TRBV12-4 to TRBJ1-2; D gene ambiguous. The V and J ends lost 5 bases and 8 bases respectively, with 18 bases between them. The CDR3 covers 14 residues. CDR3 in amino acids: CASSQTTQPGGYTF. Written as DNA, the CDR3 is TGTGCCAGCAGTCAGACTACCCAACCGGGAGGCTACACCTTC.

This clonotype has more than one count but fewer than ten. The V call is TRBV5-1, the J call TRBJ2-3, with D perhaps assigned TRBD1 or TRBD2 (5 bases each). Germline CDR1 and CDR2: SGHRS and YFSETQ. This CDR3 has 15 residues. V was clipped by 4 bases and J by 6 bases, with 18 bases between them. The CDR3 region is CASSPGTGGGDTQYF. CDR3 bases: TGCGCCAGCAGCCCAGGGACCGGAGGCGGGGATACGCAGTATTTT.

This clonotype was counted only a few times. The V and J genes are TRBV29-1 and TRBJ1-1; the D is unclear. Germline loops: CDR1 SQVTM, CDR2 ANQGSEA. Trimming took off 8 bases at V and 2 bases at J, with 12 bases between the two ends. The CDR3 has 12 amino acids. The CDR3 here is CSSYDDNTEAFF. Written as DNA, the CDR3 is TGCAGCTCTTACGACGATAACACTGAAGCTTTCTTT.

This clonotype was detected many times. The V gene is TRBV30, the J gene TRBJ1-4, with D uncertain. V lost 0 bases to trimming and J lost 4 bases, with 9 bases between them. Germline CDR1 reads GTSNPN; CDR2 reads SVGIG (reference sequence). CDR3 length equals 14 residues. For the CDR3, the DNA is TGTGCCTGGAGTGTACTAGCAGATAATGAAAAACTGTTTTTT. Amino acid sequence: CAWSVLADNEKLFF. Variable domain in full (rest from reference TRBV30 and TRBJ1-4): SQTIHQWPATLVQPVGSPLSLECTVEGTSNPNLYWYRQAAGRGLQLLFYSVGIGQISSEVPQNLSASRPQDRQFILSSKKLLLSDSGFYLCAWSVLADNEKLFFGSGTQLSVL.

This clonotype turned up a few times. V gene TRBV10-3 combines with J gene TRBJ2-1; D perhaps matches TRBD2 (6 bases). Germline V lookup: CDR1 ENHRY, CDR2 SYGVKD. This CDR3 has 15 amino acids. Between the trimmed V and J ends, which lost 2 bases and 1 base, there was a span of 9 bases. CDR3 in amino acids: CAISERGGSYNEQFF. The CDR3, as DNA: TGTGCCATCAGTGAGAGGGGAGGTTCCTACAATGAGCAGTTCTTC.

By sample fraction, this clonotype is medium-sized (0.01 to 0.1%). This chain joins TRBV7-9 and TRBJ2-7; D is ambiguous. Germline assignment: CDR1 SEHNR and CDR2 FQNEAQ (reference sequence). CDR3 size: 14 residues. Trimming cost V 0 bases and J 0 bases, with 6 bases left between them. CDR3 region: CASSLAGSSYEQYF. The CDR3 nucleotides are TGTGCCAGCAGCTTAGCGGGTAGCTCCTACGAGCAGTACTTC.

This clonotype was counted between two and nine times. This chain links TRBV5-1 with TRBJ2-2; D assignment may be TRBD1 or TRBD2 (5 bases each). Germline-derived CDR1 and CDR2 are SGHRS and YFSETQ. V dropped 5 bases and J dropped 3 bases, with 11 bases sitting between them. This CDR3 comprises 14 residues. CDR3: CASRPGTHTGELFF. CDR3 DNA sequence: TGCGCCAGCAGACCAGGGACCCACACCGGGGAGCTGTTTTTT.

The table lists this clonotype with many counts. This CDR3 reads CASNGGAFSNQPQHF. CDR3 DNA sequence: TGTGCCAGCAATGGAGGGGCTTTCAGCAATCAGCCCCAGCATTTT. The gene calls are TRBV28 and TRBJ1-5, with D maybe TRBD1 (5 bases). Trimming took 7 bases from V and 1 from J, leaving 14 bases between them. The CDR3 contains 15 residues. Germline CDR1 is MDHEN and CDR2 is SYDVKM.

This clonotype came up many times. The rearrangement links TRBV9 to TRBJ1-5; D ambiguous. CDR3 length equals 14 residues. V dropped 0 bases and J dropped 4 bases, with 8 bases sitting between them. Germline values: CDR1 SGDLS, CDR2 YYNGEE. DNA of the CDR3: TGTGCCAGCAGCGTAGCCGGAGGAAATCAGCCCCAGCATTTT. As protein: CASSVAGGNQPQHF.

This clonotype was seen many times. The genes are TRBV4-2 and TRBJ2-7; 9 nucleotides line up with TRBD2. Germline V gene sequence: CDR1 LGHNA, CDR2 YNFKEQ. The CDR3 runs to 17 residues. The junction had 11 bases not matched to a gene; V was cut back by 1 base and J by 4 bases. The DNA of the CDR3 is TGTGCCAGCAGCCAAGCTAATAAAGCGGGAGGTTCGTACGAGCAGTACTTC. Residues: CASSQANKAGGSYEQYF.

This clonotype has a count of ten or more. The chain has TRBV5-4 and TRBJ2-7; 10 bases match TRBD2. Germline loops: CDR1 SGHNT, CDR2 YYREEE (reference sequence). The V and J ends lost 0 bases and 3 bases, in that order; junction bases with no gene match: 6. This CDR3 has 16 amino acids. This chain's CDR3 is CASSLDQREGLYEQYF. Here the CDR3 DNA reads TGTGCCAGCAGCTTGGATCAGCGGGAGGGCCTCTACGAGCAGTACTTC.

This clonotype was counted between two and nine times. The chain has TRBV18 and TRBJ1-2, with D possibly TRBD1 on 5 matching bases. The CDR3 covers 16 residues. The V end lost 3 bases, the J end lost 4 bases, and 18 bases lay between the germline ends. Germline assignment: CDR1 KGHSH and CDR2 LQKENI. This chain's CDR3 is CASSPTGTQGGYGYTF. The CDR3, as DNA: TGTGCCAGCTCACCTACCGGGACCCAAGGAGGCTATGGCTACACCTTC.